These T cell receptor beta chains were read from a single sample in a study of blood T cell repertoires in COVID-19. Profiled with immunoSEQ multiplex PCR; TCRdb holds only in-frame clones, not every one. Seen here are approximately 150,000 clones, 70% to 80% observed once, and the top ten hold around 8%. The sample comprised peripheral blood. The source is a woman aged 55-69 years with COVID-19, enrolled during active disease. Each CDR3 is given with its conserved first and last residue. A D gene is named only where the DNA matches it firmly. Rows give clone size only sometimes, using once, few, many, or a class for an expanded clone.

j_gene,len,abundance,v_gene,d_gene,CDR3aa,CDR3nt
TRBJ2-2,19,-,TRBV19,TRBD2,CASSTGPRRASGMTGELFF,TGTGCCAGTAGTACGGGACCCCGGAGGGCTAGCGGAATGACCGGGGAGCTGTTTTTT
TRBJ1-1,13,few,TRBV5-1,-,CASSSQGNTEAFF,TGCGCCAGCAGCTCCCAGGGGAACACTGAAGCTTTCTTT
TRBJ2-3,15,few,TRBV7-9,TRBD2,CASSRAGMGTDTQYF,TGTGCCAGCAGCCGAGCGGGGATGGGCACAGATACGCAGTATTTT
TRBJ2-7,16,-,TRBV19,TRBD2,CASSIGSASGPYEQYF,TGTGCCAGTAGTATTGGTTCGGCTAGCGGTCCCTACGAGCAGTACTTC
TRBJ2-3,17,-,TRBV4-3,TRBD2,CASSQGGGGISTDTQYF,TGCGCCAGCAGCCAAGGGGGCGGGGGGATTAGCACAGATACGCAGTATTTT
TRBJ1-5,14,-,TRBV28,TRBD1,CASSWTGSNQPQHF,TGTGCCAGCAGCTGGACAGGTAGCAATCAGCCCCAGCATTTT
TRBJ2-5,15,-,TRBV5-4,TRBD1,CASSFSQGAMETQYF,TGTGCCAGCAGCTTCTCACAGGGGGCGATGGAGACCCAGTACTTC
TRBJ2-7,14,-,TRBV28,TRBD2,CASSFLGRGYEQYF,TGTGCCAGCAGTTTCCTCGGGAGGGGCTACGAGCAGTACTTC
TRBJ1-5,12,once,TRBV25-1,-,CASSVGNQPQHF,TGTGCCAGCAGTGTCGGCAATCAGCCCCAGCATTTT
TRBJ2-5,15,-,TRBV6-5,TRBD2,CASSPLAGGRETQYF,TGTGCCAGCAGCCCCCTAGCGGGGGGGCGGGAGACCCAGTACTTC
TRBJ1-3,18,-,TRBV30,-,CARSSRALLGLSGNTIYF,TGTGCCCGTAGTTCCAGGGCTCTTTTGGGACTCTCTGGAAACACCATATATTTT
TRBJ2-1,16,-,TRBV4-2,TRBD2,CASSRQHERGANEQFF,TGTGCCAGCAGCCGGCAACACGAGCGGGGAGCAAATGAGCAGTTCTTC
TRBJ2-7,15,-,TRBV6-2/TRBV6-3,TRBD2,CASSKAGGNSYEQYF,TGTGCCAGCAGTAAAGCGGGAGGCAACTCCTACGAGCAGTACTTC
TRBJ2-3,13,once,TRBV28,TRBD1,CASNRGGPDTQYF,TGTGCCAGCAACCGAGGGGGCCCAGATACGCAGTATTTT
TRBJ2-1,14,-,TRBV29-1,TRBD2,CSGGGLAGVNEQFF,TGCAGCGGGGGGGGACTAGCGGGAGTGAATGAGCAGTTCTTC
TRBJ2-5,16,once,TRBV9,TRBD2,CASSVDTSGKGETQYF,TGTGCCAGCAGCGTAGACACTAGCGGGAAGGGGGAGACCCAGTACTTC
TRBJ1-2,16,-,TRBV6-4,TRBD1,CASSDSGQGGRYGYTF,TGTGCCAGCAGTGACTCCGGGCAGGGGGGTCGCTATGGCTACACCTTC
TRBJ2-5,16,-,TRBV11-2,TRBD1,CASSLEGQGFQETQYF,TGTGCCAGCAGCTTGGAAGGACAGGGCTTCCAAGAGACCCAGTACTTC
TRBJ2-2,17,-,TRBV30,TRBD2,CAWSILGRGSGSGELFF,TGTGCCTGGAGCATTCTGGGGCGGGGTAGCGGGTCCGGGGAGCTGTTTTTT
TRBJ2-5,14,-,TRBV7-9,TRBD2,CASSFSGGRETQYF,TGTGCCAGCAGCTTTTCGGGGGGGAGAGAGACCCAGTACTTC
TRBJ1-2,13,-,TRBV29-1,TRBD1,CSVDLQGLGGYTF,TGCAGCGTCGACCTACAGGGGCTGGGTGGCTACACCTTC
TRBJ2-7,15,-,TRBV19,TRBD1,CARTRNRGPAYEQYF,TGTGCCAGGACCCGAAACAGGGGGCCTGCCTACGAGCAGTACTTC
TRBJ2-3,13,-,TRBV5-1,-,CASSEQGTDTQYF,TGCGCCAGCTCTGAACAAGGCACAGATACGCAGTATTTT
TRBJ1-6,14,-,TRBV5-1,TRBD1,CASRPGQGGSPLHF,TGCGCCAGCAGACCGGGACAGGGGGGTTCACCCCTCCACTTT